This TCR beta chain was retrieved from a study of radiotherapy plus CTLA-4 blockade in lung cancer. At the level of the study: Among enrolled patients, roughly 18% responded and 31% achieved disease control.

V shed 2 bases, J shed 5 bases, and the junction held 4 bases outside the gene matches. Germline V gene lookup returns CDR1 SGDLS and CDR2 YYNGEE. This CDR3 has 14 residues. This clone was counted between two and nine times. The antigen remains undetermined. Sequencing used immunoSEQ multiplex PCR; TCRdb keeps in-frame clones, though not all of them. The sample has about 45,000 clones, 73% seen once. Patients had chemo-refractory metastatic non-small-cell lung cancer and received focal radiation plus CTLA-4 blockade that used ipilimumab. General study findings and limits: In blood, after radiotherapy plus ipilimumab, tumor-derived TCR clones expanded. It was early blood T cell clone dynamics, with interferon-beta, that reportedly best predicted response.

The receptor was derived from a human donor with non-small cell lung cancer who had a complete response to radiotherapy plus ipilimumab. The chain uses TRBV9 and TRBJ2-1; 7 bases are shared with TRBD2. The sequencing used peripheral blood, collected from a patient treated with radiotherapy plus ipilimumab. The DNA of the CDR3 is TGTGCCAGCAGCGTTCGGGAGGCCAACAATGAGCAGTTCTTC. Its protein product is CASSVREANNEQFF.